The 10 T cell receptor beta chains below come from one sample, sequenced in a study of T-cell memory formation after mild COVID-19. Each CDR3 protein gets one entry after TCRdb re-called the 5' RACE reads with MiXCR. The sample records 310,000 or so distinct CDR3 sequences, about 16% being singletons. Sequenced sample: PBMCs or a T cell subset sorted from them (not recorded which). Receptor source: a man aged 18 to 29 who had mild COVID-19 (a few samples of this study predate the infection). Cell type and time point are not known.

There are a few counts of this clonotype. The rearrangement uses TRBV4-3 and TRBJ2-6; D is unclear. The CDR3 contains 17 residues. Trimming left V 0 bases short and J 0 bases short, with 9 bases between. CDR1 and CDR2 (germline): LGHNA, YSLEER. In DNA, the CDR3 is TGCGCCAGCAGCCAAGATTTAAAGATCTCTGGGGCCAACGTCCTGACTTTC. Residues: CASSQDLKISGANVLTF.

The chain is built from TRBV24-1 and TRBJ2-3; 7 nucleotides line up with TRBD2. J gave up 1 base and V 6 bases, and 6 bases lay outside the gene matches. Germline V CDR1 and CDR2: KGHDR, SFDVKD. The CDR3 totals 15 residues. The CDR3 sequence: CATSTTRGGTDTQYF. CDR3 sequence (DNA): TGTGCCACCAGTACGACACGGGGGGGCACAGATACGCAGTATTTT.

At least ten counts were recorded for this clonotype. The J gene is TRBJ2-5, the V gene TRBV20-1; 11 nucleotides align to TRBD2. The CDR3 has 15 residues. V lost 4 bases to trimming and J lost 2 bases; unmatched junction nucleotides: 6. Germline assignment: CDR1 DFQATT and CDR2 SNEGSKA (reference sequence). Written as DNA, the CDR3 is TGCAGTGCTATCTCGACTAGCGGGGCGCAAGAGACCCAGTACTTC. This gives the protein CSAISTSGAQETQYF.

The sample holds a few counts of this clonotype. The chain recombines TRBV7-2 with TRBJ2-3; D gene unclear. The CDR3 spans 12 residues. Germline-derived CDR1 and CDR2 are SGHTA and FQGNSA. V lost 6 bases and J lost 3, with 7 bases in between. This CDR3 reads CASRVQTDTQYF. In DNA, the CDR3 is TGTGCCAGCAGGGTCCAAACAGATACGCAGTATTTT. Full variable domain (missing parts from reference TRBV7-2 and TRBJ2-3): GAGVSQSPSNKVTEKGKDVELRCDPISGHTALYWYRQSLGQGLEFLIYFQGNSAPDKSGLPSDRFSAERTGGSVSTLTIQRTQQEDSAVYLCASRVQTDTQYFGPGTRLTVL.

As concerns this clonotype: One junction end disagrees with the germline gene, perhaps due to a read error. The chain employs TRBV5-1 and TRBJ2-1, with 7 bases fitting TRBD2. The CDR3 has 14 amino acids. Per germline, CDR1 SGHRS and CDR2 YFSETQ. CDR3 region: CASSLGGRGSEQFF. CDR3 bases: TGCGCCAGCAGTTTGGGGGGGAGAGGGTCTGAGCAGTTCTTC.

The V gene is TRBV7-6, the J gene TRBJ2-1; the match to TRBD1 covers 7 bases. Unmatched junction bases numbered 7, after V lost 1 base and J lost 7 bases. Germline V gene lookup returns CDR1 SGHVS and CDR2 FNYEAQ. There are 15 residues in the CDR3. The CDR3 loop reads CASSLGLEQGNEQFF. CDR3 DNA: TGTGCCAGCAGCTTAGGCCTCGAACAGGGGAATGAGCAGTTCTTC.

This clonotype was seen repeatedly, ten times or more. The CDR3 here is CASSFLTTGELFF. In DNA form, the CDR3 reads TGTGCCAGCAGCTTCTTGACTACCGGGGAGCTGTTTTTT. V and J are TRBV5-8 and TRBJ2-2; D remains ambiguous. Germline CDR1 is SGHTS and CDR2 is YDEGEE. This CDR3 is 13 amino acids long. V lost 2 bases, J lost 5 bases, and 7 bases lay in between.

This clonotype has at least ten counts. This CDR3 is CASSLGLDNYNEQFF. Here the CDR3 DNA reads TGCGCCAGCAGCTTGGGCTTGGATAATTACAATGAGCAGTTCTTC. The chain employs TRBV5-1 and TRBJ2-1, with D unresolved. The CDR3 totals 15 residues. The germline V gene has CDR1 SGHRS and CDR2 YFSETQ. The V end was cut by 0 bases, the J end by 4 bases, with 11 bases between.

This clonotype came up a few times. The chain uses TRBV14 and TRBJ1-6; D not resolved. The germline V and J ends were trimmed by 0 bases and 7 bases, with 7 bases remaining between them. This CDR3 comprises 14 residues. Germline loops: CDR1 SGHDN, CDR2 FVKESK. CDR3 nucleotide sequence: TGTGCCAGCAGCCAAGAGGTTTTCAATTCACCCCTCCACTTT. Encoded protein: CASSQEVFNSPLHF.

This clonotype was found a few times. The V call is TRBV5-1, the J call TRBJ1-3; D is possibly TRBD1 (5 bases). The CDR3 length is 15 residues. V dropped 5 bases and J dropped 2 bases, with 14 bases sitting between them. Germline V gives CDR1 SGHRS, CDR2 YFSETQ. The CDR3 bases are TGCGCCAGCAGATATATTGGGGGACCTGGAAACACCATATATTTT. It is translated as CASRYIGGPGNTIYF. The full variable domain, completed using reference TRBV5-1 and TRBJ1-3, is KAGVTQTPRYLIKTRGQQVTLSCSPISGHRSVSWYQQTPGQGLQFLFEYFSETQRNKGNFPGRFSGRQFSNSRSEMNVSTLELGDSALYLCASRYIGGPGNTIYFGEGSWLTVV.